These T cell receptor beta chains were read from a single sample in a study of cytomegalovirus exposure and HLA in healthy donors. TCRdb's copy holds only in-frame clones and misses some; the assay was immunoSEQ multiplex PCR. The sample comprises 100,000 to 120,000 clones, 65% to 85% of which are singletons, and 5.6% rests with the top ten. Sequenced material: PBMCs. These TCRs come from a male donor in good health and CMV-seronegative. Both conserved end residues are part of each CDR3. The order of the fields is J gene, D gene, clone size, V gene, CDR3 length, CDR3 DNA, CDR3 protein. A D gene is named only where the DNA matches it firmly. Clone size is given for some rows only: seen once, a few or many times, or a class if the clone is expanded.

j_call: TRBJ2-3; d_call: TRBD2; clone_size: NA; v_call: TRBV5-4; cdr3_length: 15; cdr3_nt: TGTGCCAGCAGCTCCGGGACTAGTATTACAGATACGCAGTATTTT; cdr3_aa: CASSSGTSITDTQYF
j_call: TRBJ1-2; d_call: TRBD1; clone_size: NA; v_call: TRBV30; cdr3_length: 16; cdr3_nt: TGTGCCTGGAGCGGATACCGTAGACAGGGTGACTATGGCTACACCTTC; cdr3_aa: CAWSGYRRQGDYGYTF
j_call: TRBJ2-7; d_call: NA; clone_size: few; v_call: TRBV15; cdr3_length: 12; cdr3_nt: TGTGCCACCAGCAGAGATCAAAACGAGCAGTACTTC; cdr3_aa: CATSRDQNEQYF
j_call: TRBJ2-5; d_call: NA; clone_size: NA; v_call: TRBV18; cdr3_length: 18; cdr3_nt: TGTGCCAGCTCACCACTAGACAGACTTAGAACGTACCAAGAGACCCAGTACTTC; cdr3_aa: CASSPLDRLRTYQETQYF
j_call: TRBJ2-7; d_call: TRBD1; clone_size: NA; v_call: TRBV30; cdr3_length: 14; cdr3_nt: TGTGCCTGGGATGAGGGACAGGGTCGACGGGAGCAGTACTTC; cdr3_aa: CAWDEGQGRREQYF
j_call: TRBJ1-1; d_call: TRBD1; clone_size: NA; v_call: TRBV19; cdr3_length: 13; cdr3_nt: TGTGCCAGTGCTGGACAGGAGCACACTGAAGCTTTCTTT; cdr3_aa: CASAGQEHTEAFF
j_call: TRBJ1-3; d_call: NA; clone_size: few; v_call: TRBV7-2; cdr3_length: 16; cdr3_nt: TGTGCCAGCAGCCTCGTGGGGGGGGGATCTGGAAACACCATATATTTT; cdr3_aa: CASSLVGGGSGNTIYF
j_call: TRBJ1-5; d_call: NA; clone_size: NA; v_call: TRBV2; cdr3_length: 14; cdr3_nt: TGTGCCAGCAGTGAAGCACGGGGGGGCTCGCCCCAGCATTTT; cdr3_aa: CASSEARGGSPQHF
j_call: TRBJ1-5; d_call: NA; clone_size: few; v_call: TRBV19; cdr3_length: 15; cdr3_nt: TGTGCCAGTAGTACGAGACACCTTAGCAATCAGCCCCAGCATTTT; cdr3_aa: CASSTRHLSNQPQHF
j_call: TRBJ2-1; d_call: NA; clone_size: NA; v_call: TRBV12-5; cdr3_length: 14; cdr3_nt: TGTGTCGCCAGCCGTGGGGGACAATACAATGAGCAGTTCTTC; cdr3_aa: CVASRGGQYNEQFF
j_call: TRBJ1-1; d_call: TRBD1; clone_size: NA; v_call: TRBV5-8; cdr3_length: 13; cdr3_nt: TGTGCCAGCAGCGCAGACAGGGCGACTGAAGCTTTCTTT; cdr3_aa: CASSADRATEAFF
j_call: TRBJ1-2; d_call: TRBD1; clone_size: NA; v_call: TRBV29-1; cdr3_length: 14; cdr3_nt: TGCAGCGTTGAGTCCGGGACAGGGGGCTATGGCTACACCTTC; cdr3_aa: CSVESGTGGYGYTF
j_call: TRBJ1-2; d_call: TRBD1; clone_size: NA; v_call: TRBV9; cdr3_length: 14; cdr3_nt: TGTGCCAGCAGCGGAATAACCCACAGGGGTGGCTACACCTTC; cdr3_aa: CASSGITHRGGYTF
j_call: TRBJ2-7; d_call: TRBD2; clone_size: few; v_call: TRBV2; cdr3_length: 15; cdr3_nt: TGTGCCAGCAGGGCCGGGAGGAACCCCTCCTACGAGCAGTACTTC; cdr3_aa: CASRAGRNPSYEQYF
j_call: TRBJ2-7; d_call: TRBD1; clone_size: few; v_call: TRBV9; cdr3_length: 12; cdr3_nt: TGTGCCAGCAGCGTGGACAGGGGGGAGCAGTACTTC; cdr3_aa: CASSVDRGEQYF
j_call: TRBJ1-5; d_call: TRBD1; clone_size: NA; v_call: TRBV25-1; cdr3_length: 16; cdr3_nt: TGTGCCAGCAGTGGGGGGACAGGTTATAGCAATCAGCCCCAGCATTTT; cdr3_aa: CASSGGTGYSNQPQHF
j_call: TRBJ2-4; d_call: NA; clone_size: NA; v_call: TRBV29-1; cdr3_length: 15; cdr3_nt: TGCAGCGTGGTCACGGAGATGGTTAAAGGAAACATTCAGTACTTC; cdr3_aa: CSVVTEMVKGNIQYF